This T cell receptor (beta chain) was found in a study of blood T cell repertoires in COVID-19. Study-level information: Collection of acute and convalescent COVID-19 samples took place in the United States, Italy and Spain. T cells, B-cell-depleted T cells, or PBMCs supplied cDNA or gDNA.

CDR3 length equals 13 residues. The germline V gene encodes CDR1 MDHEN and CDR2 SYDVKM. Trimming pared 7 bases from V and 7 bases from J, leaving 11 bases between. In the authors' methods: Nucleated cell counts were estimated from reference gene primer amplification. Method: immunoSEQ multiplex PCR; TCRdb's copy keeps in-frame clones and lacks some. V, J and clone size reflect that table, while D and trimming were determined from the DNA. The sample lists about 270,000 clones; approximately 77% were seen once. Sample: peripheral blood. The chain carries TRBV28 and TRBJ1-6; D is possibly TRBD1 (5 bases). The source is a woman aged 18 to 35 with acute or convalescent COVID-19. In nucleotides, the CDR3 is TGTGCCAGCATCCTGGGGCAGAATTCACCCCTCCACTTT. As protein: CASILGQNSPLHF. Using reference TRBV28 and TRBJ1-6 for the parts outside the CDR3, the full variable domain is DVKVTQSSRYLVKRTGEKVFLECVQDMDHENMFWYRQDPGLGLRLIYFSYDVKMKEKGDIPEGYSVSREKKERFSLILESASTNQTSMYLCASILGQNSPLHFGNGTRLTVT.